The 15 T cell receptor beta chains below come from one sample, sequenced in a study of cytomegalovirus exposure and HLA in healthy donors (dated by TCRdb to 2015 to 2018). The method was the immunoSEQ multiplex PCR assay. For the multiplex PCR, a mixture combining 60 forward primers for TCR Vbeta segments and 13 reverse primers for TCR Jbeta segments was used. The table was pulled from immuneACCESS by TCRdb, which kept in-frame rearrangements only. Such tables lose some clones; where checked, under half of the loss comes from unresolved V genes, and the rest has no known cause. The sample table contains about 140,000 clones; only one count was recorded for roughly 77% of them. More than 4.5% of the sample comes from the top ten. Sample: PBMCs. Source of these receptors: a young man in good health.

This clone showed up just a few times. The V gene is TRBV18, the J gene TRBJ2-7; 7 positions agree with TRBD2. Germline-derived CDR1 and CDR2 are KGHSH and LQKENI. The CDR3 contains 14 residues. V lost 3 bases, J lost 0 bases, and 2 bases stayed unmatched. The CDR3 sequence is CASSPPSGSYEQYF. The CDR3 nucleotides read TGTGCCAGCTCACCGCCTAGCGGCTCCTACGAGCAGTACTTC.

V is TRBV10-1 and J is TRBJ2-1; 12 nucleotides align to TRBD2. Germline lookup yields CDR1 WNHNN and CDR2 SYGVQD (reference sequence). This CDR3 comprises 16 residues. Trimming removed 4 bases from V and 9 bases from J; junction bases left unmatched: 10. CDR3 DNA: TGCGCCAGCAGTGCAGGACTAGCGGGACCCTCAGGTGAGCAGTTCTTC. Its translation is CASSAGLAGPSGEQFF.

This clone appeared a single time. The J gene is TRBJ2-5, the V gene TRBV7-2, with 7 bases fitting TRBD2. Germline values: CDR1 SGHTA, CDR2 FQGNSA. The CDR3 consists of 14 residues. Trimming cost V 3 bases and J 1 base; bases outside gene matches: 2. The CDR3 DNA sequence: TGTGCCAGCAGCTTTAGCGGGCTCCAAGAGACCCAGTACTTC. Amino acids: CASSFSGLQETQYF.

The chain recombines TRBV5-4 with TRBJ2-5, with 10 bases that match TRBD1. J was trimmed by 11 bases and V by 0 bases; bases with no gene match: 10. Germline assignment: CDR1 SGHNT and CDR2 YYREEE (reference sequence). CDR3 length equals 15 residues. In DNA form, the CDR3 reads TGTGCCAGCAGCTTGGGAGGGACAGGGGTTGGGGAGCAGTACTTC. This translates into CASSLGGTGVGEQYF.

This clone was observed once. Other nucleotide sequences in the sample specify the same CDR3. The rearrangement uses TRBV29-1 and TRBJ2-1, with 8 bases that match TRBD1. CDR3 length: 13 amino acids. The V and J ends lost 6 bases and 3 bases, in that order; junction bases with no gene match: 4. Germline loops: CDR1 SQVTM, CDR2 ANQGSEA. For the CDR3, the DNA is TGCAGCGTCGGACAGGGAGGCTACAATGAGCAGTTCTTC. Protein product: CSVGQGGYNEQFF.

The sample holds a few counts of this clone. CDR3 protein: CAVAGARSYNEQFF. CDR3 sequence (DNA): TGTGCCGTGGCCGGAGCCCGCTCCTACAATGAGCAGTTCTTC. V is TRBV6-1 and J is TRBJ2-1; the D is unclear. Germline V gene sequence: CDR1 MNHNS, CDR2 SASEGT. The CDR3 spans 14 residues. V dropped 11 bases and J dropped 0 bases, with 14 bases sitting between them.

This clone was counted a single time. At one end, the junction sequence differs from germline, possibly due to a read error. The V call is TRBV7-9, the J call TRBJ2-7; TRBD2 is a possible D gene (5 bases). Germline loops: CDR1 SEHNR, CDR2 FQNEAQ (reference sequence). The length of the CDR3 is 15 residues. The CDR3 sequence: CSSSPPGGSSYEQYF. The CDR3 DNA reads TGTTCCAGCAGCCCCCCTGGAGGTTCATCCTACGAGCAGTACTTC.

The gene calls are TRBV4-2 and TRBJ2-3; TRBD2 agrees at 7 bases. Trimming took 0 bases from V and 2 from J; bases not matched to a gene: 8. Germline CDR1 LGHNA, CDR2 YNFKEQ. This CDR3 comprises 17 residues. The CDR3, as DNA: TGTGCCAGCAGCCAAGACGGGGGACTACGGTACACAGATACGCAGTATTTT. Residues: CASSQDGGLRYTDTQYF.

The gene calls are TRBV11-2 and TRBJ1-2, with 10 bases fitting TRBD1. The ends lost 4 bases at V and 4 bases at J; junction bases unmatched: 6. The CDR3 length is 15 residues. CDR1 and CDR2 (germline): SGHAT, FQNNGV. The CDR3 here is CASSSRDRGAYGYTF. In nucleotides, the CDR3 is TGTGCCAGCAGCTCTCGGGACAGGGGAGCCTATGGCTACACCTTC.

The chain employs TRBV5-1 and TRBJ1-6, with D possibly matching TRBD1 (5 bases). CDR1 SGHRS and CDR2 YFSETQ come from the germline V gene. Trimming stripped 4 bases from V and 7 bases from J, with 18 bases between. This CDR3 spans 16 amino acids. The CDR3 reads CASSLTGPGENSPLHF. CDR3 DNA sequence: TGCGCCAGCAGCCTCACCGGGCCGGGGGAAAATTCACCCCTCCACTTT.

This rearrangement joins TRBV6-5 to TRBJ2-3; maybe TRBD2 (5 bases). The CDR3 totals 14 residues. Trimming cost V 6 bases and J 6 bases, with 16 bases left between them. Per the germline V gene, CDR1 is MNHEY and CDR2 is SVGAGI. CDR3 nucleotides: TGTGCCAGCAGGCGGGCCACGTCGTGGGATACGCAGTATTTT. Amino acids: CASRRATSWDTQYF.

This sequence joins TRBV13 and TRBJ2-1, with D possibly matching TRBD2 (6 bases). The V gene lost 5 bases and the J gene lost 4 bases, with 15 bases spanning the gap. The germline gives CDR1 PRHDT, CDR2 FYEKMQ (reference sequence). CDR3 length: 15 residues. CDR3: CASSPDAGRYNEQFF. DNA of the CDR3: TGTGCCAGCAGCCCAGACGCGGGAAGATACAATGAGCAGTTCTTC.

Turning to this clone: One end of the junction is discordant with germline, which a read error may explain. The chain couples TRBV6-5 to TRBJ2-7; 7 positions match TRBD2. Germline values: CDR1 MNHEY, CDR2 SVGAGI. The CDR3 is made up of 14 amino acids. CDR3 protein: CASSYRGVGNEQCF. CDR3 bases: TGTGCCAGCAGTTATCGGGGGGTAGGAAACGAGCAGTGCTTC.

This chain joins TRBV6-5 and TRBJ2-3, with 9 bases fitting TRBD2. With 6 bases clipped from V and 11 bases from J, the junction kept 9 bases outside the gene matches. CDR1 MNHEY and CDR2 SVGAGI come from the germline V gene. The CDR3 sequence is 13 residues long. The CDR3 bases are TGTGCCAGCAGCCCCCTTGGCGGGAGGGAGCAGTATTTT. Protein: CASSPLGGREQYF.

The chain couples TRBV7-2 to TRBJ2-7; tentatively, D is TRBD2 (7 bases). From germline, CDR1 is SGHTA and CDR2 FQGNSA. This CDR3 spans 14 amino acids. V shed 5 bases and J shed 3 bases, with 14 bases lying between them. CDR3 sequence (DNA): TGTGCCAGCAGCCGAGGGGGAGGGAACTACGAGCAGTACTTC. Encoded protein: CASSRGGGNYEQYF.